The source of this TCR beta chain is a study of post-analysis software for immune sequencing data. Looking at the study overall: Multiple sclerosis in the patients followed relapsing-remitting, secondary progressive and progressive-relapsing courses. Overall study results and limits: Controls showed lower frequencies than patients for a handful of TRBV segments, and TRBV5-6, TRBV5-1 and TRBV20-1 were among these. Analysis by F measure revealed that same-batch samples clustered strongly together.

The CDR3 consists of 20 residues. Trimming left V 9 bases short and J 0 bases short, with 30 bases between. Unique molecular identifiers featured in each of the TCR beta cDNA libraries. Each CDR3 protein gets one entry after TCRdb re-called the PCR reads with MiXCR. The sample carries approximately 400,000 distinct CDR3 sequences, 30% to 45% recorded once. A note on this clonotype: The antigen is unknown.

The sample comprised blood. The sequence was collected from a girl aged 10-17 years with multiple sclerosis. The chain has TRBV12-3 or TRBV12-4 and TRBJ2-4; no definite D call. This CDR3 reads CASMAASSSSESLAKNIQYF. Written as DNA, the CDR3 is TGTGCCAGTATGGCGGCTAGTTCCAGTTCGGAGAGCCTAGCCAAAAACATTCAGTACTTC.